What follows is one T cell receptor beta chain and its context. The record originates from a study of blood T cells in healthy people across ages. Donors were healthy Caucasian individuals from Russia aged about 6 to 100. Each sample gave at least 7 million isolated PBMCs. A sample-barcoded 5' primer and a J-beta primer mix were used in a second PCR of roughly 6 to 11 cycles. TCRdb reanalysed the 5' RACE reads using MiXCR and keeps one entry per CDR3 protein. The sample holds about 2 million distinct CDR3 sequences, just under 50% seen once. V shed 2 bases, J shed 13 bases, and the junction held 12 bases outside the gene matches. The CDR3 runs to 14 residues. Germline V gene data show CDR1 as SGHDT and CDR2 as YYEEEE.

Sequenced sample: blood. The TCR sequence derives from a woman aged 40 to 55 in good health. The gene calls are TRBV5-6 and TRBJ2-5; 9 bases agree with TRBD2. CDR3 DNA: TGTGCCAGCAGCTTAGGGCCTTTGCGGGGGGGATTGTACTTC. The encoded protein is CASSLGPLRGGLYF.